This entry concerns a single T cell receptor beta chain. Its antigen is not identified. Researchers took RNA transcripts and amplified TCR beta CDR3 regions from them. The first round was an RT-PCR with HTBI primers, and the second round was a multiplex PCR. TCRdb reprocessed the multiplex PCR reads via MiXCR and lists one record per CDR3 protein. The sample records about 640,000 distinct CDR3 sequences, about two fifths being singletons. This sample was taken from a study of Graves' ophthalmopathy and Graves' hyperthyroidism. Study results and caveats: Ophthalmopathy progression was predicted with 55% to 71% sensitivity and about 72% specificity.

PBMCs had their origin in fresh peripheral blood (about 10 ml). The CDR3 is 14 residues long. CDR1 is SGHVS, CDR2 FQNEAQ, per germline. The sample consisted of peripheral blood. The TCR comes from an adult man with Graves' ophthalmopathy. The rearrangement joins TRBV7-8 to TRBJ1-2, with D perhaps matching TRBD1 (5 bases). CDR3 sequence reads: CTMAGAGRNYGYTF. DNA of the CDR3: TGTACCATGGCCGGGGCAGGGAGGAACTATGGCTACACCTTC.